This passage covers 6 T cell receptor beta chains from one sample sequenced in a study of T cells after yellow fever vaccination. One entry per CDR3 protein, called by TCRdb with MiXCR from the 5' RACE reads. The sample contains a few hundred thousand distinct CDR3 sequences, about 15% of which appear only once. The sequenced sample was PBMCs, obtained 5 to 6 days after the first yellow fever vaccination. The receptors were sampled from a man aged 18 to 35 who received the YFV17D yellow fever vaccine.

This clonotype has a count of ten or more. The genes are TRBV12-3 or TRBV12-4 and TRBJ2-1; no clear D gene. CDR3 length equals 14 residues. Trimming removed 5 bases from V and 1 base from J, with 9 bases in between. In DNA, the CDR3 is TGTGCCAGCAGTGAATATCCGTCCTACAATGAGCAGTTCTTC. It encodes CASSEYPSYNEQFF.

The table lists this clonotype with many counts. The rearrangement links TRBV29-1 to TRBJ1-2, with 9 bases identical to TRBD1. The length of the CDR3 is 14 residues. J lost 0 bases, V lost 7 bases, and 6 bases had no gene match. Germline CDR1 is SQVTM and CDR2 is ANQGSEA. The CDR3 coding sequence is TGCAGCGCCCAGACAGGGGGGACTAACTATGGCTACACCTTC. It translates to CSAQTGGTNYGYTF.

The chain couples TRBV29-1 to TRBJ2-1; TRBD2 might be the D (6 bases). Trimming left V 8 bases short and J 5 bases short, with 16 bases between. The CDR3 loop spans 13 amino acids. Germline lookup yields CDR1 SQVTM and CDR2 ANQGSEA. The chain's CDR3 is CSSLANLHNEQFF. CDR3 bases: TGCAGCAGTCTAGCGAACCTCCACAATGAGCAGTTCTTC.

Only a few counts were recorded for this clonotype. The chain uses TRBV3-1 and TRBJ2-2; the match to TRBD1 covers 7 bases. The CDR3 spans 15 residues. CDR1 is LGHDT and CDR2 is YNNKEL in the germline V gene (reference sequence). V lost 4 bases and J lost 7; bases outside the gene matches: 9. The CDR3 coding sequence is TGTGCCAGCAGCCTCGAGGGGGCGGCCGGCGGGGAGCTGTTTTTT. It translates to CASSLEGAAGGELFF. The full variable domain, its missing parts supplied by reference TRBV3-1 and TRBJ2-2, is DTAVSQTPKYLVTQMGNDKSIKCEQNLGHDTMYWYKQDSKKFLKIMFSYNNKELIINETVPNRFSPKSPDKAHLNLHINSLELGDSAVYFCASSLEGAAGGELFFGEGSRLTVL.

This chain uses TRBV6-1 with TRBJ2-5, with 9 bases fitting TRBD2. Germline assignment: CDR1 MNHNS and CDR2 SASEGT. This CDR3 spans 15 amino acids. Unmatched junction bases numbered 10, after V lost 5 bases and J lost 6 bases. CDR3 region: CASSKWASGDKTQYF. Here the CDR3 DNA reads TGTGCCAGCAGTAAATGGGCTAGCGGGGATAAGACCCAGTACTTC.

This clonotype has only a few counts. The chain carries TRBV6-1 and TRBJ1-4, with D perhaps TRBD1 (6 bases). The CDR3 is 15 amino acids. Trimming cost V 4 bases and J 4 bases, with 13 bases left between them. Germline lookup yields CDR1 MNHNS and CDR2 SASEGT. Here the CDR3 reads CASSARGLINEKLFF. The CDR3, as DNA: TGTGCCAGCAGTGCCAGGGGACTTATTAATGAAAAACTGTTTTTT.